One sample yielded the 17 T cell receptor beta chains listed below, sequenced in a study of T-cell reconstitution after alpha-beta-depleted transplantation in children. Unique molecular identifiers were used in preparing the TCRbeta library. TCRdb ran MiXCR on the PCR reads and lists one entry per CDR3 protein. The sample gives more than 300,000 distinct CDR3 sequences, around 15% of which show up once; roughly 40% is in the top ten. The sequencing here drew on PBMCs, mostly from graft donor cells, taken 360 days after TCRalphabeta/CD19-depleted stem cell transplant. The source of these receptors is a male patient aged 2-15 years who had a stem cell transplant for acute lymphoblastic leukemia, so the T cells may come from the graft donor.

This clonotype turned up a few times. The CDR3 loop is CASSPLGQGYNEQFF. CDR3 bases: TGTGCCAGCAGTCCTCTCGGTCAGGGCTACAATGAGCAGTTCTTC. The chain links TRBV12-3 or TRBV12-4 to TRBJ2-1; tentative D call: TRBD1 (5 bases). This CDR3 is built from 15 residues. Trimming took 5 bases from V and 3 from J, leaving 14 bases between them.

This clonotype was found a few times. In DNA form, the CDR3 reads TGTGCCAGCAGTTTAGGACCAGGGGGGAGGAATCAGCCCCAGCATTTT. Amino acids: CASSLGPGGRNQPQHF. The chain uses TRBV12-3 or TRBV12-4 and TRBJ1-5, with TRBD1 matching 7 bases. The junction had 7 bases not matched to a gene; V was cut back by 1 base and J by 4 bases. CDR3 length: 16 residues.

The chain recombines TRBV7-9 with TRBJ2-5; unclear D gene. Germline loops: CDR1 SEHNR, CDR2 FQNEAQ (reference sequence). Trimming cost V 0 bases and J 5 bases, with 16 bases left between them. The CDR3 sequence is 16 residues long. Here the CDR3 DNA reads TGTGCCAGCAGCTTAGCAGACCTAAGGGTTGGGGAGACCCAGTACTTC. This codes for CASSLADLRVGETQYF.

This clonotype was seen ten or more times. The rearrangement joins TRBV19 to TRBJ2-1; tentatively, D is TRBD1 (5 bases). V was shortened by 3 bases and J by 0 bases, with 21 bases between the two germline ends. The germline gives CDR1 LNHDA, CDR2 SQIVND (reference sequence). The CDR3 is 19 residues long. The CDR3: CASSIRVLVGAGSYNEQFF. The CDR3 bases are TGTGCCAGTAGTATTAGGGTCTTAGTAGGGGCCGGCTCCTACAATGAGCAGTTCTTC.

This chain uses TRBV30 with TRBJ2-7; the D is unclear. V dropped 0 bases and J dropped 1 base, with 13 bases sitting between them. This CDR3 is built from 15 residues. The V gene's germline CDR1 is GTSNPN and CDR2 SVGIG (reference sequence). CDR3 region: CAWSVRGFNSYEQYF. The CDR3 nucleotides read TGTGCCTGGAGTGTACGAGGATTTAATTCCTACGAGCAGTACTTC.

The rearrangement uses TRBV7-9 and TRBJ2-2; 7 nucleotides align to TRBD2. The CDR3 runs to 16 residues. Germline V gives CDR1 SEHNR, CDR2 FQNEAQ (reference sequence). J lost 1 base, V lost 5 bases, and 7 bases had no gene match. CDR3 residues: CASSPPSGRNTGELFF. In DNA form, the CDR3 reads TGTGCCAGCAGCCCCCCTAGCGGTCGGAACACCGGGGAGCTGTTTTTT.

This clonotype was detected a few times. The rearrangement joins TRBV28 to TRBJ2-7, with TRBD2 matching 9 bases. Germline assignment: CDR1 MDHEN and CDR2 SYDVKM. The CDR3 totals 15 residues. V was clipped by 6 bases and J by 3 bases; unmatched bases: 9. As DNA, the CDR3 is TGTGCCAGCAGCCCGGCGGGGGGGAGATTCTACGAGCAGTACTTC. It yields the protein CASSPAGGRFYEQYF.

This clonotype was counted ten times or more. The V gene is TRBV12-3 or TRBV12-4, the J gene TRBJ2-7, with 9 bases aligning to TRBD2. V trimming: 3 bases; J trimming: 12 bases; junction bases outside the gene matches: 3. The CDR3 contains 11 residues. CDR3: CASSFLAGRYF. The CDR3 nucleotides read TGTGCCAGCAGTTTCCTAGCGGGAAGGTACTTC.

This clonotype was seen more than once but under ten times. This chain connects TRBV11-1 to TRBJ2-3; 13 nucleotides align to TRBD2. The germline CDR1 and CDR2 sequences are SGHAT and FQDESV (reference sequence). The length of the CDR3 is 19 residues. Trimming cost V 0 bases and J 0 bases; bases outside gene matches: 6. The CDR3 region is CASSLARLAGGASTDTQYF. CDR3 DNA: TGTGCCAGCAGCTTAGCGCGACTAGCGGGAGGAGCTAGCACAGATACGCAGTATTTT.

This clonotype was seen at least ten times. The CDR3 loop is CASSLGVGIPYEQYF. The CDR3 DNA reads TGTGCCAGCAGCTTAGGGGTCGGCATACCATACGAGCAGTACTTC. The V gene is TRBV7-2, the J gene TRBJ2-7; D unclear. This CDR3 is 15 amino acids long. Trimming removed 1 base at V and 4 bases at J, with 14 bases between. Germline V lookup: CDR1 SGHTA, CDR2 FQGNSA.

This clonotype was detected many times. This CDR3 is CASSLVRASGRGGEQYF. The CDR3 bases are TGTGCCAGCAGCTTAGTTCGGGCTAGCGGGAGAGGTGGGGAGCAGTACTTC. The chain is built from TRBV11-2 and TRBJ2-7; 10 bases line up with TRBD2. CDR1 and CDR2 (germline): SGHAT, FQNNGV. V shed 1 base, J shed 7 bases, and the junction held 13 bases outside the gene matches. The CDR3 has 17 amino acids.

This clonotype has more than one count but fewer than ten. This chain links TRBV12-3 or TRBV12-4 with TRBJ1-3; D is perhaps TRBD1 (5 bases). This CDR3 comprises 15 residues. Trimming took 6 bases from V and 4 from J, leaving 16 bases between them. In DNA, the CDR3 is TGTGCCAGCAGCCGGGATGGGGCATCGGGAAACACCATATATTTT. Encoded protein: CASSRDGASGNTIYF.

The chain couples TRBV7-9 to TRBJ2-7; 8 positions agree with TRBD1. Trimming took 0 bases from V and 3 from J; bases not matched to a gene: 7. Germline V CDR1 and CDR2: SEHNR, FQNEAQ (reference sequence). This CDR3 has 16 amino acids. The CDR3 nucleotides are TGTGCCAGCAGCTTAGCTCGCGGCAGGGGGCTCTACGAGCAGTACTTC. Translating gives CASSLARGRGLYEQYF. Using reference TRBV7-9 and TRBJ2-7 for the parts outside the CDR3, the full variable domain is DTGVSQNPRHKITKRGQNVTFRCDPISEHNRLYWYRQTLGQGPEFLTYFQNEAQLEKSRLLSDRFSAERPKGSFSTLEIQRTEQGDSAMYLCASSLARGRGLYEQYFGPGTRLTVT.

The chain recombines TRBV10-3 with TRBJ2-7, with D possibly called TRBD1 or TRBD2 (5 bases each). Trimming took off 11 bases at V and 4 bases at J, with 24 bases between the two ends. The V gene's germline CDR1 is ENHRY and CDR2 SYGVKD. The CDR3 has 15 amino acids. CDR3 residues: CAVRLGDEGIYEQYF. CDR3 in DNA: TGTGCCGTCCGCCTGGGGGACGAGGGGATTTACGAGCAGTACTTC.

CDR3 nucleotide sequence: TGCAGTGCTACAGGGGATGGAGTTGGCACAGATACGCAGTATTTT. This codes for CSATGDGVGTDTQYF. The chain uses TRBV20-1 and TRBJ2-3; a possible D gene is TRBD1 (6 bases). Trimming cost V 4 bases and J 1 base, with 15 bases left between them. Per germline, CDR1 DFQATT and CDR2 SNEGSKA (reference sequence). CDR3 length equals 15 residues.

The table lists this clonotype with a few counts. This chain uses TRBV12-3 or TRBV12-4 with TRBJ1-5, with a possible D match to TRBD1 (6 bases). The V end lost 6 bases, the J end lost 5 bases, and 14 bases lay between the germline ends. The CDR3 runs to 14 residues. CDR3 region: CASRLSRGDQPQHF. CDR3 coding DNA: TGTGCCAGCAGGTTATCAAGGGGGGATCAGCCCCAGCATTTT.

CDR3 protein: CSVGTGAPYEQYF. CDR3 in DNA: TGCAGCGTTGGGACAGGGGCCCCCTACGAGCAGTACTTC. The rearrangement links TRBV29-1 to TRBJ2-7; 9 positions match TRBD1. The CDR3 has 13 amino acids. Per germline, CDR1 SQVTM and CDR2 ANQGSEA. V dropped 4 bases and J dropped 2; count of bases not matched to a gene: 3.